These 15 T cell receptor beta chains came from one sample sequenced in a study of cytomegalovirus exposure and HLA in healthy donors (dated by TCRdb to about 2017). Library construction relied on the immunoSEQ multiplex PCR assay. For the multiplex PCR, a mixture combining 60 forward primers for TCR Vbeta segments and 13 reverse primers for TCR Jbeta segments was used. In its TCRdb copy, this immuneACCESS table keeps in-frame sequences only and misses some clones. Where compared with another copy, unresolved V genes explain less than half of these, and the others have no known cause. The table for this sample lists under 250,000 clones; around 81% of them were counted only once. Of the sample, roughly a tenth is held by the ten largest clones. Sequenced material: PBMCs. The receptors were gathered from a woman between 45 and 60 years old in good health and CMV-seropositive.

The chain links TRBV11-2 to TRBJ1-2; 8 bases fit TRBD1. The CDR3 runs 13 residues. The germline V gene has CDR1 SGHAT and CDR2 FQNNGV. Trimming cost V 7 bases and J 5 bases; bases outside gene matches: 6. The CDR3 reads CASKGQGGYGYTF. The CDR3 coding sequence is TGTGCCAGCAAAGGACAGGGAGGGTATGGCTACACCTTC.

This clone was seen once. CDR3 amino acids: CASSLTMRGAFYNEQFF. For the CDR3, the DNA is TGTGCCAGCAGCTTAACGATGCGGGGGGCTTTCTACAATGAGCAGTTCTTC. The chain recombines TRBV11-3 with TRBJ2-1; TRBD2 aligns across 8 bases. Germline values: CDR1 SGHNT, CDR2 YENEEA. Trimming cost V 2 bases and J 3 bases; bases outside gene matches: 9. The CDR3 is 17 amino acids. The full variable domain, rest sourced from reference TRBV11-3 and TRBJ2-1, is EAGVVQSPRYKIIEKKQPVAFWCNPISGHNTLYWYLQNLGQGPELLIRYENEEAVDDSQLPKDRFSAERLKGVDSTLKIQPAELGDSAVYLCASSLTMRGAFYNEQFFGPGTRLTVL.

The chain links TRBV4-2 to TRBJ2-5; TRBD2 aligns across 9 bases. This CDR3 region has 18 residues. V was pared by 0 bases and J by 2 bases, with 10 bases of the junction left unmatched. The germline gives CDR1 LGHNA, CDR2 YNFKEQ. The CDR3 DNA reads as TGTGCCAGCAGCCAAGATGTGGCGGCGGGGGGGGTACAAGAGACCCAGTACTTC. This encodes CASSQDVAAGGVQETQYF.

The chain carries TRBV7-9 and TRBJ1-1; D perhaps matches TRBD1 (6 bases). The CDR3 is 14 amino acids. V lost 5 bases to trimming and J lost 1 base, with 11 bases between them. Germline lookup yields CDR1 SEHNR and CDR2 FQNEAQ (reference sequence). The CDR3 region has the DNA TGTGCCAGCAGCCGCAGGGGTGGGAACACTGAAGCTTTCTTT. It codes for CASSRRGGNTEAFF.

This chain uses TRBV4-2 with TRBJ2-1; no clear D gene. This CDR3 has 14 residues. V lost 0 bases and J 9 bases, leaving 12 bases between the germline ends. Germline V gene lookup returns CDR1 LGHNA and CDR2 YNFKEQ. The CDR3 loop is CASSQDLLLSEQFF. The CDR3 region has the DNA TGTGCCAGCAGCCAAGATCTTTTGTTGAGTGAGCAGTTCTTC.

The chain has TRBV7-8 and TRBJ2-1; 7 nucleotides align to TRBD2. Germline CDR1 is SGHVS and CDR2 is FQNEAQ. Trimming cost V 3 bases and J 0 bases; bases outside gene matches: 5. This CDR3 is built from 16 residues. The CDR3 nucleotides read TGTGCCAGCAGCTTTAGCGGGTATAGCTCCTACAATGAGCAGTTCTTC. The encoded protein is CASSFSGYSSYNEQFF.

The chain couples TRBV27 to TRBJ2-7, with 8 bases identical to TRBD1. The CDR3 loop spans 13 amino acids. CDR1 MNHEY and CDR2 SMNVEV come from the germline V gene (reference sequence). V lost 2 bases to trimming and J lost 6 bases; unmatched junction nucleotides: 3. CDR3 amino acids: CASSLITGGEQYF. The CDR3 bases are TGTGCCAGCAGTTTAATCACAGGGGGCGAGCAGTACTTC.

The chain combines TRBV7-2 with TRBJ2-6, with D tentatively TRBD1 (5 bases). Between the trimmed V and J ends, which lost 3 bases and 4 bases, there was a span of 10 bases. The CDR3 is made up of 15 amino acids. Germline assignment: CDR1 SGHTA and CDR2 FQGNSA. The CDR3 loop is CASSFDGAGANVLTF. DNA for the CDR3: TGTGCCAGCAGCTTCGATGGGGCCGGGGCCAACGTCCTGACTTTC.

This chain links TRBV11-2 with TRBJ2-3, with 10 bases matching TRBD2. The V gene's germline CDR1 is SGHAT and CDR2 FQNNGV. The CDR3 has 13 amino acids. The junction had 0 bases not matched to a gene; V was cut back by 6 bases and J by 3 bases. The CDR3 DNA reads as TGTGCCAGCAGGACTAGCGGGACAGATACGCAGTATTTT. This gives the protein CASRTSGTDTQYF.

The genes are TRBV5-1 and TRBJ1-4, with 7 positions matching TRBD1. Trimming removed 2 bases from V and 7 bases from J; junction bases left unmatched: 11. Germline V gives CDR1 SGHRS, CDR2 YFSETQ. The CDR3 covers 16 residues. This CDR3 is CASSLVSGTAAEKLFF. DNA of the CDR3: TGCGCCAGCAGCTTAGTCTCCGGGACAGCGGCTGAAAAACTGTTTTTT.

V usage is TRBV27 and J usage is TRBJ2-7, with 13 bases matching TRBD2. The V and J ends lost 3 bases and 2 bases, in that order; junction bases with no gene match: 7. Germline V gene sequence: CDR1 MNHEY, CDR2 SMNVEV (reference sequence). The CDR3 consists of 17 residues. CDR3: CASSLLETSGGTYEQYF. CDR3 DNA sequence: TGTGCCAGCAGTTTGTTGGAGACTAGCGGGGGGACCTACGAGCAGTACTTC.

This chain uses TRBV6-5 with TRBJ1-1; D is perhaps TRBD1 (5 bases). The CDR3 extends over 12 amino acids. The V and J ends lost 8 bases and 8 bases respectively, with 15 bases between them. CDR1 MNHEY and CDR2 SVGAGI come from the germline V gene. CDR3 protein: CASRPLGGEAFF. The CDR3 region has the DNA TGTGCCAGCCGCCCCTTGGGGGGGGAAGCTTTCTTT.

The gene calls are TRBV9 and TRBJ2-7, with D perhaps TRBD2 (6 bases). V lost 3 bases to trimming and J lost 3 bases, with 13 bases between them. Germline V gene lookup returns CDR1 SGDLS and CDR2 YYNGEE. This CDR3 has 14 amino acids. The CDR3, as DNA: TGTGCCAGCAGCGCCGGGACTGTTAGCTACGAGCAGTACTTC. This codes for CASSAGTVSYEQYF.

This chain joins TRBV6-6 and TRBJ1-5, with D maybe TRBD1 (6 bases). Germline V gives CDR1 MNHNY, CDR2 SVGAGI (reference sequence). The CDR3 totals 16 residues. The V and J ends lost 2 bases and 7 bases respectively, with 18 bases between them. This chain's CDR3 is CASSYGGGARDQPQHF. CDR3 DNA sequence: TGTGCCAGCAGTTACGGTGGGGGGGCGCGGGACCAGCCCCAGCATTTT.

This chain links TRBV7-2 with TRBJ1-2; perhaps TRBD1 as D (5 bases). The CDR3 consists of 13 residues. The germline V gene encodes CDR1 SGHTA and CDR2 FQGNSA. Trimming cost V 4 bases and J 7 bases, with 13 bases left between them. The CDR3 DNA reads TGTGCCAGCAGCTCTACCCGCAGGGCTGGCTACACCTTC. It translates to CASSSTRRAGYTF.